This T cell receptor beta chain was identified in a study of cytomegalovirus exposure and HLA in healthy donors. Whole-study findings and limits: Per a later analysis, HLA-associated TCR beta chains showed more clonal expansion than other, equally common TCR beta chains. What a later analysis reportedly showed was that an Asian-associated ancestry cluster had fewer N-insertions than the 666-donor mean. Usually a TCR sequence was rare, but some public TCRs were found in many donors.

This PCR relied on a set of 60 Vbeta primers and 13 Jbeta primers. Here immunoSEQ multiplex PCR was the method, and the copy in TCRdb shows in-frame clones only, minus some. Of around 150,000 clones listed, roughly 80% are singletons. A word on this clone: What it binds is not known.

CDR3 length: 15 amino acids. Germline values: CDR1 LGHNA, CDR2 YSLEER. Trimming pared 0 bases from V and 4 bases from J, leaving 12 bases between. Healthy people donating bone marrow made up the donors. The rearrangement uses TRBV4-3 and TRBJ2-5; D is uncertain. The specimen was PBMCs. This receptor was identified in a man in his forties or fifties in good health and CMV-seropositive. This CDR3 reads CASSQDPKRLETQYF. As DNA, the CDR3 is TGCGCCAGCAGCCAAGATCCTAAACGGTTAGAGACCCAGTACTTC.